This T cell receptor (beta chain) was sequenced in a study of blood T cell repertoires in COVID-19 (dated by TCRdb to about 2020). Describing the broader study: Samples covering the acute and convalescent phases of COVID-19 were provided by collaborators in the United States, Italy and Spain. The material from the prospective study consisted of cDNA or gDNA derived from T cells, B-cell-depleted T cells, or PBMCs. Subjects who had been exposed to COVID-19, were actively infected with it, or had recovered from it provided the deeply sampled blood TCRbeta repertoires that made up the dataset. The repertoires were released in a freely available public database intended as a resource for research on the immune response to SARS-CoV-2. Samples came from the ongoing ImmuneRACE study (first 160 participants) plus 1,254 subjects from 6 global collaborators. A de-identified subject ID, COVID-19 status, age in years and sex were almost always included in the sample metadata. Where available, HLA class I and class II types were taken from metadata supplied by the sample provider and were not determined by assay-based typing.

Study-level results and caveats: How much clinical and demographic metadata was included differed by source and by participant, and the metadata was provided uncurated.

The immunoSEQ Assay, a bias-controlled multiplex PCR, was used to amplify TCRbeta CDR3 regions from genomic DNA. On the authors' methods: Within the assay, amplification of reference gene primers was used to estimate how many nucleated cells each sample contained. Sequence reads were collapsed and filtered to measure the absolute abundance of every unique TCRbeta CDR3 rearrangement. For each sample, productive Simpson clonality was calculated as the square root of Simpson's diversity index across productive rearrangements. TCRdb obtained this table from immuneACCESS and retained in-frame rearrangements with V and J assigned. These tables miss some clones; where compared with another copy, unresolved V genes account for less than half of the shortfall, and the remainder is unexplained. The DNA gave D and trimming, while V, J and clone size come from that table. Present in this sample are tens of thousands of clones, roughly 90% of which were seen just once. The ten biggest clones cover roughly 0.4% of the sample.

For this clone: The antigen this receptor binds is unknown. Base qualities are not recorded, but no much larger clone differs from it by a single base.

The collaborating institutions used their own protocols to collect whole blood in K2EDTA tubes. For TCRbeta analysis, collaborators shipped samples in one of three forms: frozen whole blood, isolated PBMCs, or DNA extracted from either of those sample types. Sequencing was done on a sample of peripheral blood. The clonotype comes from a human donor in a cohort sampled during active COVID-19.

The DNA reads as follows: TGTGCCAGCAGCTTAGATTTGGGCACCCAGTACTTC. Its translation reads: CASSLDLGTQYF. The rearranged chain carries TRBV11-2 and TRBJ2-5, with the D gene not confidently named. Deletion took 0 bases off V and 8 bases off J, with a span of 7 bases between the germline ends. The germline V gene gives CDR1 as SGHAT and CDR2 as FQNNGV. Including cysteine and phenylalanine, the CDR3 has 12 amino acids. Only the CDR3 DNA stays, 36 bases, in frame from base 1.